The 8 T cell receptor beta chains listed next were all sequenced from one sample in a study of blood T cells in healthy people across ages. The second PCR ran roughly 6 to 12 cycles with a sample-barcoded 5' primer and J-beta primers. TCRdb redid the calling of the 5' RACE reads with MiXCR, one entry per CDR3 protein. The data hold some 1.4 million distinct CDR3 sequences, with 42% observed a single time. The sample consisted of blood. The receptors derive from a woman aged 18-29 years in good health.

CDR3 sequence: CASSRTGLARANTGELFF. The DNA for the CDR3 is TGTGCCAGCAGCCGGACGGGACTAGCGAGGGCGAACACCGGGGAGCTGTTTTTT. The chain employs TRBV7-2 and TRBJ2-2; 10 bases are shared with TRBD2. J gave up 0 bases and V 5 bases, and 9 bases lay outside the gene matches. The CDR3 loop spans 18 amino acids. CDR1 SGHTA and CDR2 FQGNSA come from the germline V gene.

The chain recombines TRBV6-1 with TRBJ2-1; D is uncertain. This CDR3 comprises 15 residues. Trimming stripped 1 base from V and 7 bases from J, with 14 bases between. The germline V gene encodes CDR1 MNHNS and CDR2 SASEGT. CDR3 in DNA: TGTGCCAGCAGTGAAGGTCCCCCTAGAAGGAATGAGCAGTTCTTC. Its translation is CASSEGPPRRNEQFF.

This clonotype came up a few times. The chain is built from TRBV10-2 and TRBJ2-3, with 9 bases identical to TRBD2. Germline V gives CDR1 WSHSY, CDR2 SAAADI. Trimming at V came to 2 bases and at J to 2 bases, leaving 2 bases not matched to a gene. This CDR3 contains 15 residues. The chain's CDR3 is CASSEVAGVTDTQYF. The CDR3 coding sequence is TGCGCCAGCAGTGAGGTAGCGGGGGTCACAGATACGCAGTATTTT.

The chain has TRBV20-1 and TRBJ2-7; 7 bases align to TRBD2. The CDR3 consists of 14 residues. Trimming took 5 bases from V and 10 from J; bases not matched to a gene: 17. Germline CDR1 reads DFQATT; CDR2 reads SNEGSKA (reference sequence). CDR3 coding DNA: TGCAGTGCTTTCTCCGGGACTACTGGGGAGGCCCAGTACTTC. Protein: CSAFSGTTGEAQYF.

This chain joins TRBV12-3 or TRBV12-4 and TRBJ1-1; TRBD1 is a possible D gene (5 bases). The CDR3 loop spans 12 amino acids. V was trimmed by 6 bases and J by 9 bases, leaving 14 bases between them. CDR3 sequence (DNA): TGTGCCAGCAGCTCCCCGGGGACCCAAGCTTTCTTT. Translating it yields CASSSPGTQAFF.

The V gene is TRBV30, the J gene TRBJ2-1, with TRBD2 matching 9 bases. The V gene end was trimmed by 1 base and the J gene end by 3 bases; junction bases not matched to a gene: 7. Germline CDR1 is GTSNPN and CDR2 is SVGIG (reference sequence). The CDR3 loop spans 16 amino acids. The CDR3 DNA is TGTGCCTGGAGTGACATAGCGGGAGCTTTCTACAATGAGCAGTTCTTC. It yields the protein CAWSDIAGAFYNEQFF.

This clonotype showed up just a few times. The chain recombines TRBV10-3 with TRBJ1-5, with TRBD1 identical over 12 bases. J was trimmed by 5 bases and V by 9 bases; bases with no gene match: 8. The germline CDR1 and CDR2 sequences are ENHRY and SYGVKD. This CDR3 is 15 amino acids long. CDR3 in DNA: TGTGCCATTTCCGGGACAGGGGGCGTTGATCAGCCCCAGCATTTT. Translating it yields CAISGTGGVDQPQHF.

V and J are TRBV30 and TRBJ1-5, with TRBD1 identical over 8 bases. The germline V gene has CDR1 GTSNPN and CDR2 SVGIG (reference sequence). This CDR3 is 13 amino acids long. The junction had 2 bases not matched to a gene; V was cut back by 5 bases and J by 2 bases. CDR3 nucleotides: TGTGCCTGGGCGGACAGGGGCAATCAGCCCCAGCATTTT. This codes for CAWADRGNQPQHF.